These T cell receptor beta chains were read from a single sample in a study of cytomegalovirus exposure and HLA in healthy donors. Only in-frame clones appear in the TCRdb table, and some are missing; sequencing was by immunoSEQ multiplex PCR. Of about 130,000 clones in the sample, roughly 89% were seen once. Sequenced material: PBMCs. These TCRs come from a young woman in good health and CMV-seronegative. CDR3s include the opening cysteine and the closing phenylalanine or tryptophan.

TRBJ2-1 TRBV4-2 15 CASSLRTADYNEQFF
TRBJ2-7 TRBV27 15 CASASSGVKPYEQYF
TRBJ2-3 TRBV5-5 15 CASSPQGARGDTQYF
TRBJ2-7 TRBV7-2 15 CASSLSAGVGYEQYF
TRBJ2-7 TRBV2 14 CASSASQGSYEQYF
TRBJ2-3 TRBV18 14 CASSPPSEADTQYF
TRBJ2-1 TRBV13 15 CASSLLAGGNNEQFF
TRBJ1-2 TRBV27 15 CASSSGQGAYHGYTF
TRBJ2-7 TRBV9 14 CASSEGGVSDEQYF
TRBJ2-7 TRBV2 14 CASSLGLDFYEQYF
TRBJ1-5 TRBV28 14 CASLVVGGYQPQHF
TRBJ2-2 TRBV11-2 17 CASSLRTSGRLTGELFF
TRBJ2-2 TRBV18 14 CASSPGTDTGELFF
TRBJ2-5 TRBV7-2 12 CASSLDRETQYF
TRBJ2-3 TRBV11-3 17 CASSFLRLAGITDTQYF
TRBJ1-1 TRBV4-1 16 CASSQGGGRKNTEAFF
TRBJ2-3 TRBV28 17 CASSLPRGTSSADTQYF
TRBJ2-7 TRBV27 16 CASSLLPTGGRHEQYF
TRBJ2-7 TRBV5-1 14 CASSLVGLGSGQYF
TRBJ2-7 TRBV11-2 15 CASRATSGSSHEQYF
TRBJ2-2 TRBV5-4 13 CASSLSLAGELFF
TRBJ2-7 TRBV11-2 14 CASSLAGVAYEQYF
TRBJ2-1 TRBV19 13 CASSITSHNEQFF
TRBJ2-7 TRBV19 16 CASSSSRDRGSYEQYF
TRBJ1-2 TRBV5-1 14 CASSLMTGARGYTF
TRBJ2-3 TRBV27 14 CASGRETRVDTQYF
TRBJ2-7 TRBV19 13 CASSTPGGYEQYF
TRBJ2-7 TRBV19 15 CASSIGQKSSYEQYF
TRBJ2-2 TRBV9 14 CASSVVSGTGELFF
TRBJ2-1 TRBV15 15 CATSGSGSSYNEQFF
TRBJ2-1 TRBV27 12 CASSLTEGEQFF
TRBJ1-1 TRBV7-9 12 CASSTGGTEAFF
TRBJ2-7 TRBV2 16 CASRGRSGITAYEQYF
TRBJ2-2 TRBV9 17 CASSVGTGGTNTGELFF
TRBJ1-4 TRBV4-1 15 CASSQEVQGAGELFF
TRBJ1-2 TRBV9 15 CASSVSGTGVYGYTF
TRBJ2-2 TRBV6-5 16 CASSYYGRGPTGELFF
TRBJ2-1 TRBV19 15 CASTEQIGAGNEQFF
TRBJ2-3 TRBV2 16 CASSEVSPRSTDTQYF
TRBJ1-2 TRBV19 17 CASSIETSGTGGHGYTF
TRBJ2-4 TRBV28 16 CASSFAGGPEGGIQYF
TRBJ2-7 TRBV12-5 13 CASGVTGSYEQYF
TRBJ2-2 TRBV6-5 15 CASTLGTGNTGELFF
TRBJ2-7 TRBV6-1 14 CASSEERGSYEQYF
TRBJ1-3 TRBV11-2 17 CASSLAPRGPSGNTIYF
TRBJ1-3 TRBV7-9 17 CASSPSVGGYSGNTIYF
TRBJ2-2 TRBV5-1 11 CATSSAGELFF
TRBJ2-5 TRBV5-1 12 CASSEYGETQYF
TRBJ1-4 TRBV6-1 15 CASSHRDTGNEKLFF
TRBJ2-6 TRBV19 15 CASSATGTGANVLTF
TRBJ2-1 TRBV5-5 16 CASSLTGTSGSSEQFF
TRBJ2-7 TRBV11-2 13 CASSLDPFYEQYF
TRBJ1-1 TRBV7-9 16 CASSIQGAVMDTEAFF
TRBJ2-7 TRBV6-1 13 CASSEVGVGEQYF
TRBJ2-1 TRBV21-1 14 CARGLAESWNEQFF